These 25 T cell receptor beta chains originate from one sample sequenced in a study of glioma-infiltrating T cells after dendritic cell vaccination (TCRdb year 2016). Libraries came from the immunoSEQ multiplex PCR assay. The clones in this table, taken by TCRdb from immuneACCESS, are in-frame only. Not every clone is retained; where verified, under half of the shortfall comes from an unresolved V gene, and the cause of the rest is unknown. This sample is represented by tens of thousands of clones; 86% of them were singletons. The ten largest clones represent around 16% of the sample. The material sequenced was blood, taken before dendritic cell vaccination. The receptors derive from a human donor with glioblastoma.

The CDR3 DNA reads TGTGCCAGCAGCGATTCTGGGACAGGGAGGACTGAAGCTTTCTTT. This sequence encodes CASSDSGTGRTEAFF. The chain has TRBV27 and TRBJ1-1; 9 positions match TRBD1. The CDR3 has 15 residues. With V trimmed by 6 bases and J by 5 bases, 10 bases remained unmatched. Germline CDR1 is MNHEY and CDR2 is SMNVEV (reference sequence).

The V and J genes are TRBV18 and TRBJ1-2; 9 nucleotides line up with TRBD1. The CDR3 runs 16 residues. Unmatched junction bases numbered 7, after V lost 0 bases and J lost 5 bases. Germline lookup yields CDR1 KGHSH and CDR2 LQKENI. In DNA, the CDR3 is TGTGCCAGCTCACCACCCTCCGGGACAGGGCTTTATGGCTACACCTTC. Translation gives CASSPPSGTGLYGYTF.

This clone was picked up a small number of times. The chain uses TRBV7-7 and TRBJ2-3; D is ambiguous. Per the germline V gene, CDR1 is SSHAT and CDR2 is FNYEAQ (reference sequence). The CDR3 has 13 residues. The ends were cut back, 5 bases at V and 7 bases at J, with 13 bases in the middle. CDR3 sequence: CASSQDLSNTQYF. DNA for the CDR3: TGTGCCAGCAGCCAGGATCTGAGTAATACGCAGTATTTT.

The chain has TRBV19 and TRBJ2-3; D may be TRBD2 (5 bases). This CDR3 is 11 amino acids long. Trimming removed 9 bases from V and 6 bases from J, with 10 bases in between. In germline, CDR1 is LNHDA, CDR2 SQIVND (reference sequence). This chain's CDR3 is CASQRRDTQYF. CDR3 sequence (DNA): TGTGCCAGCCAAAGGAGGGATACGCAGTATTTT.

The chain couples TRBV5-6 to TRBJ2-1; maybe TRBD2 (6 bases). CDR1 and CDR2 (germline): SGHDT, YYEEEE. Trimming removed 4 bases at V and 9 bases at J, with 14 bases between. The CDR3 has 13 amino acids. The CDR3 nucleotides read TGTGCCAGCAGCCCCGTCTCGGGAGTTGAGCAGTTCTTC. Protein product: CASSPVSGVEQFF.

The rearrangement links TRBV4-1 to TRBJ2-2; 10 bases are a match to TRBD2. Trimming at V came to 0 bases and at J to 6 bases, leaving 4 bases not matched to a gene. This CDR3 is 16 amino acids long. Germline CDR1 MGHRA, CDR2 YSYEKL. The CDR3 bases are TGCGCCAGCAGCCAAGACGGGACTAGCGAGTCCGGGGAGCTGTTTTTT. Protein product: CASSQDGTSESGELFF.

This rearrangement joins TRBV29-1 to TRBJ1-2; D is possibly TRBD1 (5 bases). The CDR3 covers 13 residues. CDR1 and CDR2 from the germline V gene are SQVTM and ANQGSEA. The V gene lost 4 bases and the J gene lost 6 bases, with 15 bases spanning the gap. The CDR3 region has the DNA TGCAGCGTTGTAGTCAGGGCTAGGGATGGCTACACCTTC. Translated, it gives CSVVVRARDGYTF.

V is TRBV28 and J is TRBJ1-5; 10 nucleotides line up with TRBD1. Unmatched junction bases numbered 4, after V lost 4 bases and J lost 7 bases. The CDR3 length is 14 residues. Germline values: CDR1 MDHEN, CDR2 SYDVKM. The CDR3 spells CASSWTGGRQPQHF. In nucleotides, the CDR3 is TGTGCCAGCAGTTGGACAGGGGGGCGACAGCCCCAGCATTTT.

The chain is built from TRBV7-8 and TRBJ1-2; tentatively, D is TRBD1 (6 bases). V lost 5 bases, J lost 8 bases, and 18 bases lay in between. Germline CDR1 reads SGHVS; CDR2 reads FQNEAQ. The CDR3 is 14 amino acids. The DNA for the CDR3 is TGTGCCAGCAGCAACACCGACAGGATATCGGGCTACACCTTC. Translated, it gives CASSNTDRISGYTF.

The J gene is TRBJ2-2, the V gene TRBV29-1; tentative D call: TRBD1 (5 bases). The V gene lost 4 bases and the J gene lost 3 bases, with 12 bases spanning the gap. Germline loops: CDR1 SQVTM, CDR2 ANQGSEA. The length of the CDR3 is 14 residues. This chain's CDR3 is CSVVKGAHTGELFF. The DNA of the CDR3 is TGCAGCGTTGTCAAAGGGGCGCACACCGGGGAGCTGTTTTTT.

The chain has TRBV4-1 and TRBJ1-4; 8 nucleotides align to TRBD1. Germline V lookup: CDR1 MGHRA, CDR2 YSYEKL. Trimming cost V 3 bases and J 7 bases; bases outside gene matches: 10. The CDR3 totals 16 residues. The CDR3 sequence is CASSQGPGGVGEKLFF. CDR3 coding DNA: TGCGCCAGCAGCCAGGGACCAGGGGGCGTCGGTGAAAAACTGTTTTTT.

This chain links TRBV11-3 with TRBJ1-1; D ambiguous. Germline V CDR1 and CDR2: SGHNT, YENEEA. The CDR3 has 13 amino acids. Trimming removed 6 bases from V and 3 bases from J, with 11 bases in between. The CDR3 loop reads CASSSEADTEAFF. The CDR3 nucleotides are TGTGCCAGCAGTTCGGAGGCTGACACTGAAGCTTTCTTT.

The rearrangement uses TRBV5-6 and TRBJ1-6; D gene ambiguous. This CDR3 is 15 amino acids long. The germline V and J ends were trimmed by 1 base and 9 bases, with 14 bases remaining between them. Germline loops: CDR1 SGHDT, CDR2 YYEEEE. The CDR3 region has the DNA TGTGCCAGCAGCTTGTGGGCCGGATCTTCTTCACCCCTCCACTTT. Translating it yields CASSLWAGSSSPLHF. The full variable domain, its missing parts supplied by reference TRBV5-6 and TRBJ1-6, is DAGVTQSPTHLIKTRGQQVTLRCSPKSGHDTVSWYQQALGQGPQFIFQYYEEEERQRGNFPDRFSGHQFPNYSSELNVNALLLGDSALYLCASSLWAGSSSPLHFGNGTRLTVT.

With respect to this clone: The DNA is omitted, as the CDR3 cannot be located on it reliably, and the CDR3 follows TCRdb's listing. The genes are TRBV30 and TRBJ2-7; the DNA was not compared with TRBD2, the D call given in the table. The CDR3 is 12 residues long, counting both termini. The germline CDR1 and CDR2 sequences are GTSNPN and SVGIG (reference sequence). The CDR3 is CAWSVGSGSTYF.

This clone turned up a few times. This CDR3 reads CASSWGTGGRTEAFF. CDR3 in DNA: TGTGCCAGCAGTTGGGGGACGGGGGGAAGGACTGAAGCTTTCTTT. The chain links TRBV6-5 to TRBJ1-1; a possible D gene is TRBD1 (5 bases). Germline lookup yields CDR1 MNHEY and CDR2 SVGAGI. The length of the CDR3 is 15 residues. V shed 4 bases and J shed 5 bases, with 17 bases lying between them.

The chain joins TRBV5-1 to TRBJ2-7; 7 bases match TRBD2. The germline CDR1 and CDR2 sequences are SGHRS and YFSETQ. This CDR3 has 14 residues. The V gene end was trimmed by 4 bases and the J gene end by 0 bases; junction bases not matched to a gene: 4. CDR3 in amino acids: CASSPSGVSYEQYF. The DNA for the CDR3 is TGCGCCAGCAGCCCAAGCGGGGTCTCCTACGAGCAGTACTTC.

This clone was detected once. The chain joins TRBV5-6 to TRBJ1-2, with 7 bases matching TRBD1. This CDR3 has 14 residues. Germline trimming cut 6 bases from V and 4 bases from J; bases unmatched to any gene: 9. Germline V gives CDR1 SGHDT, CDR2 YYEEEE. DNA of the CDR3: TGTGCCAGCAACTCTGACAGGGCAGCCTATGGCTACACCTTC. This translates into CASNSDRAAYGYTF.

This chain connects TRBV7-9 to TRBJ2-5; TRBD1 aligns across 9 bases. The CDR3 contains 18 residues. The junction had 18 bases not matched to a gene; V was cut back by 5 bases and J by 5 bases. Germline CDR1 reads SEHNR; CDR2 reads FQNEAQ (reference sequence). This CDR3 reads CASSSLGQGRPVGETQYF. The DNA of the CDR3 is TGTGCCAGCAGCAGCCTCGGACAGGGGAGGCCCGTGGGCGAGACCCAGTACTTC.

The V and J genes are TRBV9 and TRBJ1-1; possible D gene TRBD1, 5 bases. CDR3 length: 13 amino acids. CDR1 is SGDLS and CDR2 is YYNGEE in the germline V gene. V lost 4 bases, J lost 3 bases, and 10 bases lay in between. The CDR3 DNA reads TGTGCCAGCAGCAGGGGTGCGGACACTGAAGCTTTCTTT. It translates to CASSRGADTEAFF.

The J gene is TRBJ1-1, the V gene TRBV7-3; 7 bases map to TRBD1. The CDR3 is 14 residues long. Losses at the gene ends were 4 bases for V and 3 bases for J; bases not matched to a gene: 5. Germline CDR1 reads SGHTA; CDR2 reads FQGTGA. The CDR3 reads CASSSQGVDTEAFF. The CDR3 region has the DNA TGTGCCAGCAGCTCCCAGGGGGTTGACACTGAAGCTTTCTTT.

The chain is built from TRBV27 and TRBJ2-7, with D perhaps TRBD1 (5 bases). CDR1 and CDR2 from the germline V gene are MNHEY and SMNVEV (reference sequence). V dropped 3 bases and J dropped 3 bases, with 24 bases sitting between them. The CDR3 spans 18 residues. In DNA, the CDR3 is TGTGCCAGCAGTTTGGTCGGGTATACAGGAGCTGCAAACTACGAGCAGTACTTC. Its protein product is CASSLVGYTGAANYEQYF.

CDR3 sequence: CASGTSGGGSTDTQYF. CDR3 nucleotide sequence: TGTGCCAGCGGGACTAGCGGGGGCGGGAGCACAGATACGCAGTATTTT. The rearrangement links TRBV9 to TRBJ2-3; 14 nucleotides line up with TRBD2. Germline trimming cut 7 bases from V and 0 bases from J; bases unmatched to any gene: 4. CDR1 is SGDLS and CDR2 is YYNGEE in the germline V gene. CDR3 length: 16 amino acids.

The CDR3 reads CASSVSPGTGADTQYF. In DNA, the CDR3 is TGTGCCAGCAGCGTCTCACCCGGGACTGGGGCAGATACGCAGTATTTT. This chain joins TRBV9 and TRBJ2-3, with D perhaps matching TRBD2 (6 bases). This CDR3 is built from 16 residues. V lost 2 bases and J 4 bases, leaving 17 bases between the germline ends. Germline V gene lookup returns CDR1 SGDLS and CDR2 YYNGEE.

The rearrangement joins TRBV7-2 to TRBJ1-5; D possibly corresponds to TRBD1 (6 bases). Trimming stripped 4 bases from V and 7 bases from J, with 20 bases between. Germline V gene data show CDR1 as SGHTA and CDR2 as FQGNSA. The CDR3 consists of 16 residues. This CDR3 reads CASSSFAGGLGQPQHF. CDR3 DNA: TGTGCCAGCAGCTCCTTCGCGGGGGGGCTGGGGCAGCCCCAGCATTTT.

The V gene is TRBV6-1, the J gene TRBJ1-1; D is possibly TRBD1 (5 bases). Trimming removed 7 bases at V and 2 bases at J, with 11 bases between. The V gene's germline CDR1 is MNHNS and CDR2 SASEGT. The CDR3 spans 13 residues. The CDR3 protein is CASISDRNTEAFF. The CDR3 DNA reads TGTGCCAGCATCAGCGACAGAAACACTGAAGCTTTCTTT.